This TCR beta chain was found in a study of blood T cell repertoires in COVID-19 (dated by TCRdb to 2018 to 2020). Notes on the research overall: Samples covering the acute and convalescent phases of COVID-19 were provided by collaborators in the United States, Italy and Spain. The prospective study material was composed of cDNA or gDNA derived from T cells, B-cell-depleted T cells, or PBMCs. The dataset comprised deeply sampled blood TCRbeta repertoires from subjects exposed to, actively infected with, or recovered from COVID-19. A freely available public database, intended as a resource for researchers studying the immune response to SARS-CoV-2, is where the repertoires were released. Samples were obtained from the ongoing ImmuneRACE study (first 160 participants) and from 1,200 or so subjects provided by 6 global collaborators. The sample metadata nearly always contained a de-identified subject ID, COVID-19 status, age in years and sex. Where available, HLA class I and class II types were obtained from metadata supplied by the sample provider rather than from assay-based typing. The paper as a whole reports these results and caveats: The quantity of clinical and demographic metadata differed by source and by participant and was supplied without curation.

The cysteine opens and the phenylalanine closes a CDR3 of 17 amino acids. The read is trimmed to its CDR3 DNA, 51 bases read in frame from base 1. Reading the germline V gene gives CDR1 KGHDR and CDR2 SFDVKD. V lost 7 bases and J lost 2 bases, and the count of bases not matched to a germline gene is 13. As regards this clone: Its specific antigen is unknown. No base quality information exists; no much larger clone differs at one position.

Collaborating institutions collected whole blood in K2EDTA tubes following their own protocols. For TCRbeta analysis, collaborators shipped samples in one of three forms: frozen whole blood, isolated PBMCs, or DNA extracted from either of those sample types. The immunoSEQ Assay, a bias-controlled multiplex PCR, was used to amplify TCRbeta CDR3 regions from genomic DNA. Per the original workflow: The number of nucleated cells in each sample was estimated from the amplification of reference gene primers within the assay. Sequence reads were collapsed and filtered to measure the absolute abundance of every unique TCRbeta CDR3 rearrangement. For each sample, productive Simpson clonality was calculated as the square root of Simpson's diversity index across productive rearrangements. Entries here come from immuneACCESS through TCRdb and include only in-frame sequences with V and J called. Some clones fail to appear in such tables; in the studies checked, an unresolved V gene covers under half of the shortfall, and the cause of the remainder is unknown. V, J and clone size reflect that table, while D and trimming were determined from the DNA. The sample includes 150,000 to 200,000 clones, with 70% to 80% observed a single time. Of the sample, 8% to 9.5% is held by the ten largest clones.

The material sequenced was peripheral blood. The rearrangement joined TRBV24-1 to TRBJ2-3, with TRBD1 matching 8 junction bases. This clonotype originated in a man aged 60-69 years with acute or convalescent COVID-19. The CDR3 has the sequence CATSQPGTGEDTDTQYF. The DNA is TGTGCCACCAGCCAACCCGGGACAGGAGAGGACACAGATACGCAGTATTTT.